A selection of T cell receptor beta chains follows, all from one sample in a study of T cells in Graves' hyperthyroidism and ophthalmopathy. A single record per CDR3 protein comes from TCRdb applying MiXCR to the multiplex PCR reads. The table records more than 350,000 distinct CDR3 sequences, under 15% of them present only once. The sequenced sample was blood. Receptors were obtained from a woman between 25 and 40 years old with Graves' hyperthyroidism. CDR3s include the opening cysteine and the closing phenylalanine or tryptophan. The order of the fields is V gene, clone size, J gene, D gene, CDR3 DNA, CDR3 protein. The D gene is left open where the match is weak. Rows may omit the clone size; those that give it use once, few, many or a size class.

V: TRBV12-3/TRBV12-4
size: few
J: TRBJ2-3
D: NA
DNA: TGTGCCAGCAGTCTCGGACAGAAGAGCACAGATACGCAGTATTTT
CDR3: CASSLGQKSTDTQYF

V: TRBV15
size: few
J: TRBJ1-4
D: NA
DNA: TGTGCCACCAGCAGAGACCCGAGGGGGGACGAAAAACTGTTTTTT
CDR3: CATSRDPRGDEKLFF

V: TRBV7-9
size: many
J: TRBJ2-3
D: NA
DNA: TGTGCCAGCAGCTCCTCCCCAGGCAGGGAGTTGGCAGATACGCAGTATTTT
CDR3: CASSSSPGRELADTQYF

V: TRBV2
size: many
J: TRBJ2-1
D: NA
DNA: TGTGCCAGCCTACAGGGAGGTGGTGAGCAGTTCTTC
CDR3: CASLQGGGEQFF

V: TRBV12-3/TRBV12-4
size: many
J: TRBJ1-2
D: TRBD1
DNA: TGTGCCAGCGGCCGAGGGGAGGGGGCGGGTGGCTACACCTTC
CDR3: CASGRGEGAGGYTF

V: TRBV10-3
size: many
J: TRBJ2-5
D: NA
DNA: TGTGCCACCTTCGGCATTGGGCAAGAGACCCAGTACTTC
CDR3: CATFGIGQETQYF

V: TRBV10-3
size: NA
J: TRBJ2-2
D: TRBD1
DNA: TGTGCCATCAGACAGGGGCTCGGAACCGGGGAGCTGTTTTTT
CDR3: CAIRQGLGTGELFF

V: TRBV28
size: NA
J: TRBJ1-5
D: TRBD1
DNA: TGTGCCAGCAGCTCCGGGACAGGGGTTCAGCCCCAGCATTTT
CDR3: CASSSGTGVQPQHF

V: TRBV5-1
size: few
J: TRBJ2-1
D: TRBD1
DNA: TGCGCCAGCAGCTTCCGGGACAGATCCTACAATGAGCAGTTCTTC
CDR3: CASSFRDRSYNEQFF

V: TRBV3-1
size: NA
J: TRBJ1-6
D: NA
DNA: TGTGCCAGCAGCCGAAGGACCCTGCAACCCCTCCACTTT
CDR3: CASSRRTLQPLHF

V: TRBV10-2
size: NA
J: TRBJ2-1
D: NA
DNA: TGCGCCAGCAGCGCAGGGGGGTGGGAAACCTCCTACAATGAGCAGTTCTTC
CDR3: CASSAGGWETSYNEQFF

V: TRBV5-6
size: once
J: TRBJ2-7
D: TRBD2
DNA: TGTGCCAGCAGCTTGGCCGGGACTAGCGGCGGTTACGAGCAGTACTTC
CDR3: CASSLAGTSGGYEQYF

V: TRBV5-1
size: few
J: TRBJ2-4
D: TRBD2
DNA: TGCGCCAGCAGTTCGGGTGTGTTAGCGGGTGCGAACATTCAGTACTTC
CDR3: CASSSGVLAGANIQYF

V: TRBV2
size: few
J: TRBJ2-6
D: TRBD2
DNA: TGTGCCAGCAGCGAGCCGGGACTAGCTGCTTTC
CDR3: CASSEPGLAAF

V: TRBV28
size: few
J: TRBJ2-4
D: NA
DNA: TGTGCCAGCAGTTTTGAGAGGGCGGCCAAAAACATTCAGTACTTC
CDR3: CASSFERAAKNIQYF

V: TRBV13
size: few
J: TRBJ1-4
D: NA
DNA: TGTGCCAGCAGCTTATTACAGGGTGTGGAAAAACTGTTTTTT
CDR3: CASSLLQGVEKLFF

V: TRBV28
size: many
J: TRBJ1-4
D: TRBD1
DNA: TGTGCCAGCAGTTTAAGGGGACAGCCTTATGAAAAACTGTTTTTT
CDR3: CASSLRGQPYEKLFF

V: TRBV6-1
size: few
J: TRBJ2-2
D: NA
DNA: TGTGCCAGCAGGGACAGAAGATCCGGGGAGCTGTTTTTT
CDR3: CASRDRRSGELFF

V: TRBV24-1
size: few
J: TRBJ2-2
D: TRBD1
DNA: TGTGCCACCAGGCCCGGGACAGGTAGCGGGGAGCTGTTTTTT
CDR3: CATRPGTGSGELFF

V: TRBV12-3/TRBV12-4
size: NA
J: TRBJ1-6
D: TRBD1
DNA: TGTGCCAGCAGTCTGGACAGGGGGCTCTACTCACCCCTCCACTTT
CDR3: CASSLDRGLYSPLHF

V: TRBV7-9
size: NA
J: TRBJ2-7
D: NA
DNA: TGTGCCAGCAGCATAATTACCGGGGACGAGCAGTACTTC
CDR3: CASSIITGDEQYF

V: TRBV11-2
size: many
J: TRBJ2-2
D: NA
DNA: TGTGCCAGCAGCTTAGATTCGGGCAGGGCCACCGGGGAGCTGTTTTTT
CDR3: CASSLDSGRATGELFF

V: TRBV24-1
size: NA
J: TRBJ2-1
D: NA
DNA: TGTGCCACCAGTGAGGCCCAAGGAGGTTCCTACAATGAGCAGTTCTTC
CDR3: CATSEAQGGSYNEQFF

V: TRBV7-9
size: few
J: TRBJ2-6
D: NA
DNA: TGTGCCAGCACCCCGAAGGGGCCGGGGTTCTCTGGGGCCAACGTCCTGACTTTC
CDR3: CASTPKGPGFSGANVLTF

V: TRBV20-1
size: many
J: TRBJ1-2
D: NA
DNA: TGCAGTGCTAGGGTCTATGGCTACACCTTC
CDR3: CSARVYGYTF

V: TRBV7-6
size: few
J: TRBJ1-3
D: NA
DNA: TGTGCCAGCAGCTCCGGATGGGGGGCTCCGGACACCATATATTTT
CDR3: CASSSGWGAPDTIYF

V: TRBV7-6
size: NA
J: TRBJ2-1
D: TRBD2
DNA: TGTGCCAGCAGCCGGAGACGGGCGGGAGGGCCGGGGGGTGAGCAGTTCTTC
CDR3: CASSRRRAGGPGGEQFF

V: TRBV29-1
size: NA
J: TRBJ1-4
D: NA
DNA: TGCAGCGTTGTGGGGAGTGGTAATGAAAAACTGTTTTTT
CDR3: CSVVGSGNEKLFF

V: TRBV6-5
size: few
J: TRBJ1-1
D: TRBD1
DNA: TGTGCCAGCAGTTACCCTGACGGGACAGGCTACCCTGAAGCTTTCTTT
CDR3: CASSYPDGTGYPEAFF

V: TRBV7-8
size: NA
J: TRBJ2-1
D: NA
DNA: TGTGCCAGCAGCCCCCAGGGGCATGGGCAGTTCTTC
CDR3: CASSPQGHGQFF

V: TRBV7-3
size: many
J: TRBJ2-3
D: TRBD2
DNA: TGTGCCAGCAGCTTAGATCAAGCGGGAGGGCCCTCAGATACGCAGTATTTT
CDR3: CASSLDQAGGPSDTQYF

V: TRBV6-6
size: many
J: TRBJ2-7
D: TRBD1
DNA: TGTGCCAGCAGTTACTCGACAGGGGTCGAGCAGTACTTC
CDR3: CASSYSTGVEQYF